Sequencing of this T cell receptor (beta chain) was carried out in a study of human T cells and chemical hapten exposure (dated by TCRdb to the early 2020s). Describing the broader study: For sensitization, 2% DPC in acetone was applied to a 2 cm by 2 cm area of upper inner arm skin. Patients additionally received weekly therapeutic DPC doses to the scalp throughout the roughly 24-week study period. Patch tests used Finn chambers with 0.01% DPC on the upper back, scored after 6 days by International Contact Dermatitis Research Group standards. The patient cohort, mostly female, included alopecia areata with under or over 50% scalp involvement, alopecia totalis and alopecia universalis. The libraries were sequenced as a pool, and the TCR yield per sample differed mostly because of small variations in library volumes within the pool. This study followed changes in the peripheral blood TCR repertoire in vivo during primary and secondary sensitization of alopecia patients to the hapten diphenylcyclopropenone (DPC). Patient blood was sampled pre-sensitization (week 0) and at 2, 6 and about 24 weeks after DPC sensitization. For TCR sequencing, blood came from 25 to 35 alopecia patients at anywhere from one to four time points (pre-sensitization, 2, 6 and 24 weeks). Summary of the overall study and its limitations: The number of PT1 expanded TCRs positively correlated with patch test score, significant at thresholds 8, 16 and 32 but not 4. After repeated subsampling, the strength of the expansion versus patch-test correlation and the threshold at which it became significant changed. Because all patients had alopecia, a presumed autoimmune disease, the immune response of the patients might differ from that of healthy individuals. Expanded TCRs formed significantly more large CDR3 similarity clusters than pre-sensitization or healthy control sets, consistent with antigen-driven responses. No change with DPC sensitization was found in the number of TCRs above 1 in 1000 frequency, and no evidence of global repertoire structure alterations was found.

This clonotype was seen a few times. The antigen it recognizes is unknown. One base away there is no much larger clone; base qualities are not given. At the junction V is shortened by 9 bases and J by 6 bases, with 18 bases in between. The CDR3 holds 14 amino acids from the cysteine to the phenylalanine. Only the CDR3 DNA is retained, 42 bases long and in frame from the first base. CDR1 and CDR2 were assigned from the germline V gene as KGHDR and SFDVKD. Libraries were built with RACE. Data came from a NextSeq 500. During library preparation, unique molecular identifiers were attached to individual cDNA molecules so that TCRs could be counted in a quantitative, reproducible way. From each blood RNA sample, both TCR alpha and TCR beta chains were sequenced. The paper's processing steps were these. Samples had a median of approximately 96,000 TCRs, with a range from 23,224 to 690,600. V, J and CDR3 annotation of the TCR reads was performed with the Decombinator software suite. To make PS versus PT1 abundance plots, every sample was subsampled to the same number of TCRs (28,000). TCRs were defined as expanded if absent before sensitization and observed at least eight times at the 2-week time point. TCRdb reanalyzed the raw reads on its own, using fastp at Q25 for trimming and MiXCR for clone calling, and kept in-frame beta chains. Every entry covers one CDR3 protein and lists the most common genes and DNA from its rows. Here the V and J calls rest on TCRdb's processing, not on the authors' analysis. This sample is represented by about 250,000 distinct CDR3 sequences; almost 8% of them were singletons. Of the sample, 1.2% falls within the top ten clones.

The sample's time point, from its label and the paper: pre-sensitization, week 0. This specimen's treatment or condition label, per the study, means: therapeutic diphenylcyclopropenone sensitization with weekly scalp DPC. Blood at each patch-test visit was drawn before the patch test was applied. Patients were eligible if aged 18 to 70, diagnosed with alopecia and judged suitable for DPC therapy, and pregnant patients were excluded. Total RNA was isolated from unfractionated whole blood collected in Tempus Blood RNA tubes. The chain links TRBV24-1 with TRBJ2-3; the D gene assignment is ambiguous. The sequence came from a man aged 18 to 30 with alopecia areata. Some clones in this sample may be carry-over from other donors' samples. This material consisted of whole blood, taken in connection with sensitization to the hapten diphenylcyclopropenone (DPC). The CDR3 protein: CATADSGVWDTQYF. The nucleotide sequence reads TGTGCCACCGCTGACTCTGGCGTGTGGGATACGCAGTATTTT.